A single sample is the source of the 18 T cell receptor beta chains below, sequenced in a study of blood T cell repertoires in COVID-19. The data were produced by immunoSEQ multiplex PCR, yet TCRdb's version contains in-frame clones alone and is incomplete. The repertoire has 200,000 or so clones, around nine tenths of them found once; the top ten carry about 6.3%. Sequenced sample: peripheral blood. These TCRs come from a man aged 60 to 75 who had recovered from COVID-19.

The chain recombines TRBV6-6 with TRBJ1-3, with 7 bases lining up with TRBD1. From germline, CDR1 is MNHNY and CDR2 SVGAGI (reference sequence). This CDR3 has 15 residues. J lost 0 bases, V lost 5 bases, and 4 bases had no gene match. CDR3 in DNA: TGTGCCAGCAGTACTGACAGGGACTCTGGAAACACCATATATTTT. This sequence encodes CASSTDRDSGNTIYF.

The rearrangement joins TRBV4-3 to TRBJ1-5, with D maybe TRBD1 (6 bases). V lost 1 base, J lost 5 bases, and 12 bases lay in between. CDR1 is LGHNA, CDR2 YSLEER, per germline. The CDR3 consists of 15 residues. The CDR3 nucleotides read TGCGCCAGCAGCCAAGTAGGGGGAGGGGATCAGCCCCAGCATTTT. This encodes CASSQVGGGDQPQHF.

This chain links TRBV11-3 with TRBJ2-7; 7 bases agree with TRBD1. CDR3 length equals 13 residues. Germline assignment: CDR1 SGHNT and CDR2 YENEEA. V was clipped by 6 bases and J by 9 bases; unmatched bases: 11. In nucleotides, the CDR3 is TGTGCCAGCAGTCCCACAGGGGCAGGGCGGCAGTACTTC. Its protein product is CASSPTGAGRQYF.

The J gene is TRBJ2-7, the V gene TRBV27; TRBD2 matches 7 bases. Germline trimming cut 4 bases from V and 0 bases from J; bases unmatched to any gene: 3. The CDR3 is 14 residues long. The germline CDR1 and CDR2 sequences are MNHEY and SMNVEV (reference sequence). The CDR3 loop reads CASSSPGGSYEQYF. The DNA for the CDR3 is TGTGCCAGCAGTTCACCGGGAGGCTCCTACGAGCAGTACTTC.

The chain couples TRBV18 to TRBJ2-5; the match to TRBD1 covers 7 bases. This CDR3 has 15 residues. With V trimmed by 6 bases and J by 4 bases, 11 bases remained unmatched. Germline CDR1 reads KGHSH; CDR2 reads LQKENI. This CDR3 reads CASSPTENRGETQYF. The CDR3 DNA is TGTGCCAGCTCCCCGACCGAGAACAGGGGAGAGACCCAGTACTTC.

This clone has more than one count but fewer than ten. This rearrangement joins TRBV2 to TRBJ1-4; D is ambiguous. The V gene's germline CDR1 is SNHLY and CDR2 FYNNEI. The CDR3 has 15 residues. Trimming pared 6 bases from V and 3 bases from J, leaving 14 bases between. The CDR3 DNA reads TGTGCCAGCAGGACCAAGCGGGCAGCTAATGAAAAACTGTTTTTT. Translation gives CASRTKRAANEKLFF.

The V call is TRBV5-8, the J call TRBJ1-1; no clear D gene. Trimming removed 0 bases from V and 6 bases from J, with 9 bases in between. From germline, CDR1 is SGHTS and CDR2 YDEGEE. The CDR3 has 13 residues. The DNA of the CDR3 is TGTGCCAGCAGCTTGGACGGGTTAGCTGAAGCTTTCTTT. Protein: CASSLDGLAEAFF.

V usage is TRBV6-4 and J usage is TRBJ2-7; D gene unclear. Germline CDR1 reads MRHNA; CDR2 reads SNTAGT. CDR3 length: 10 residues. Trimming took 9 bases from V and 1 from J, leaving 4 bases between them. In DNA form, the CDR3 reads TGTGCCAGTTTATCCTACGAGCAGTACTTC. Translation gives CASLSYEQYF.

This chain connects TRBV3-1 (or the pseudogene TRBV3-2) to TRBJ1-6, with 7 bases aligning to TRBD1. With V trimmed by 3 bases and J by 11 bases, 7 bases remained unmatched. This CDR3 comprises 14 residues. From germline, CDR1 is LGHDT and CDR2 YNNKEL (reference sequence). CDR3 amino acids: CASSQGTGVTPLHF. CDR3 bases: TGTGCCAGCAGCCAGGGCACAGGGGTGACACCCCTCCACTTT.

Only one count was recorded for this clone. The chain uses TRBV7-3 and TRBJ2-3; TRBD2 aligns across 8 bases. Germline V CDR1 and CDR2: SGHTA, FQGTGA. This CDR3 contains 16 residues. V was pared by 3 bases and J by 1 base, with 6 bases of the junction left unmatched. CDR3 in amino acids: CASSFQAGVGTDTQYF. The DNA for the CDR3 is TGTGCCAGCAGCTTCCAAGCGGGAGTAGGCACAGATACGCAGTATTTT.

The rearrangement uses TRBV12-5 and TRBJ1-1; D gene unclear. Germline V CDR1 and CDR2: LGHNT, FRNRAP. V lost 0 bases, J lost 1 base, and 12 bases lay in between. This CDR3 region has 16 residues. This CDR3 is CASGLVLGRTNTEAFF. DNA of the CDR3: TGTGCTAGTGGTTTGGTACTAGGGCGGACGAACACTGAAGCTTTCTTT. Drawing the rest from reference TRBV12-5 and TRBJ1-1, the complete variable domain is DARVTQTPRHKVTEMGQEVTMRCQPILGHNTVFWYRQTMMQGLELLAYFRNRAPLDDSGMPKDRFSAEMPDATLATLKIQPSEPRDSAVYFCASGLVLGRTNTEAFFGQGTRLTVV.

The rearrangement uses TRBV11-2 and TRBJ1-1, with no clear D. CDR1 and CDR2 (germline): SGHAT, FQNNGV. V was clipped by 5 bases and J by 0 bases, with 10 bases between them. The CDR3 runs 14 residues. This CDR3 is CASSIQLLNTEAFF. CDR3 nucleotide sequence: TGTGCCAGCAGCATACAGCTACTGAACACTGAAGCTTTCTTT.

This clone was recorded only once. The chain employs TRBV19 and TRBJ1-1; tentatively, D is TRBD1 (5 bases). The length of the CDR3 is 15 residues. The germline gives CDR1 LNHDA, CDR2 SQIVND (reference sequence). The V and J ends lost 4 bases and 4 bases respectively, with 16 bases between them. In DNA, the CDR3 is TGTGCCAGTAGTACGCCCGGGGGTTGGAGCACTGAAGCTTTCTTT. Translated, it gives CASSTPGGWSTEAFF. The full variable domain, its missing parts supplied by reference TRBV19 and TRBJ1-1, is DGGITQSPKYLFRKEGQNVTLSCEQNLNHDAMYWYRQDPGQGLRLIYYSQIVNDFQKGDIAEGYSVSREKKESFPLTVTSAQKNPTAFYLCASSTPGGWSTEAFFGQGTRLTVV.

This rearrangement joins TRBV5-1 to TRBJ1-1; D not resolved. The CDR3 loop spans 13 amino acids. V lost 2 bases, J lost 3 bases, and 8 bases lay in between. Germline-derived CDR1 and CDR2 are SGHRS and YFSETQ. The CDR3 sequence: CASSFTVYTEAFF. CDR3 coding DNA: TGCGCCAGCAGCTTTACAGTATACACTGAAGCTTTCTTT. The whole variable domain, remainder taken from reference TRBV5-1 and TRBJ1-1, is KAGVTQTPRYLIKTRGQQVTLSCSPISGHRSVSWYQQTPGQGLQFLFEYFSETQRNKGNFPGRFSGRQFSNSRSEMNVSTLELGDSALYLCASSFTVYTEAFFGQGTRLTVV.

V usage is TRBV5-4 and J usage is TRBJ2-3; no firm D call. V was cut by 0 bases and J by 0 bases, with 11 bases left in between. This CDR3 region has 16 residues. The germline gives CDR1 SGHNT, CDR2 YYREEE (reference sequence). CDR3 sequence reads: CASSLDRRSSTDTQYF. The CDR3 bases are TGTGCCAGCAGCTTGGATCGGCGGTCTAGCACAGATACGCAGTATTTT.

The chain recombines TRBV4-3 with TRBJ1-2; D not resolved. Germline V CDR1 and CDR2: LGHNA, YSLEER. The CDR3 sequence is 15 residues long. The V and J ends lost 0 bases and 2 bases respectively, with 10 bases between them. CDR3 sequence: CASSQEYTGNYGYTF. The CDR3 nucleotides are TGCGCCAGCAGCCAAGAGTACACCGGGAACTATGGCTACACCTTC.

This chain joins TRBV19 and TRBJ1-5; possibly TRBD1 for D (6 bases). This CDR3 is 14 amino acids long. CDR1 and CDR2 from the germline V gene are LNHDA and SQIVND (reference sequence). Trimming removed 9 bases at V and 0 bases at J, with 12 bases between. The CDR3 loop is CASGGRYSNQPQHF. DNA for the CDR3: TGTGCCAGCGGGGGGCGTTATAGCAATCAGCCCCAGCATTTT.

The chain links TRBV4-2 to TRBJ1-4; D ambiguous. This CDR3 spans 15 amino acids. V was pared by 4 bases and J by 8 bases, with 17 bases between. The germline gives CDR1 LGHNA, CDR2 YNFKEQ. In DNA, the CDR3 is TGTGCCAGCAGCCGAACCGAGCTGGTTGAGGAAAAACTGTTTTTT. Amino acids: CASSRTELVEEKLFF.